What follows are 20 T cell receptor beta chains derived from one specimen sequenced in a study of memory CD4+ T cells and cytomegalovirus serostatus. Sequencing used immunoSEQ multiplex PCR; TCRdb keeps in-frame clones, though not all of them. The sample contains 84,000 or so clones, 65% to 85% of which appear only once. Single viable CD3+CD4+CD8-CD45RO+ cells were sorted as the memory CD4+ T cells. The material sequenced was memory CD4+ T cells from blood. All receptors come from an adult in good health and CMV-seronegative.

This chain joins TRBV7-9 and TRBJ2-7; 7 bases line up with TRBD2. Trimming took 2 bases from V and 1 from J; bases not matched to a gene: 8. Germline-derived CDR1 and CDR2 are SEHNR and FQNEAQ (reference sequence). CDR3 length: 16 residues. The CDR3 nucleotides are TGTGCCAGCAGCTTATACGGCGGGGGACCATCCTACGAGCAGTACTTC. Translated: CASSLYGGGPSYEQYF. The full variable domain, rest sourced from reference TRBV7-9 and TRBJ2-7, is DTGVSQNPRHKITKRGQNVTFRCDPISEHNRLYWYRQTLGQGPEFLTYFQNEAQLEKSRLLSDRFSAERPKGSFSTLEIQRTEQGDSAMYLCASSLYGGGPSYEQYFGPGTRLTVT.

The chain couples TRBV5-4 to TRBJ2-3; D perhaps matches TRBD1 (5 bases). The V end was cut by 10 bases, the J end by 2 bases, with 14 bases between. The CDR3 has 13 amino acids. Germline-derived CDR1 and CDR2 are SGHNT and YYREEE (reference sequence). Here the CDR3 DNA reads TGTGCCGTAAAGGGCAGGGCCACAGATACGCAGTATTTT. Residues: CAVKGRATDTQYF. The full variable domain, with the rest looked up from reference TRBV5-4 and TRBJ2-3, is ETGVTQSPTHLIKTRGQQVTLRCSSQSGHNTVSWYQQALGQGPQFIFQYYREEENGRGNFPPRFSGLQFPNYSSELNVNALELDDSALYLCAVKGRATDTQYFGPGTRLTVL.

The J gene is TRBJ2-3, the V gene TRBV5-6; TRBD2 agrees at 7 bases. V shed 0 bases, J shed 3 bases, and the junction held 7 bases outside the gene matches. CDR3 size: 16 residues. Germline values: CDR1 SGHDT, CDR2 YYEEEE. CDR3 nucleotides: TGTGCCAGCAGCTTGGGCCTAGCGGAGATTACAGATACGCAGTATTTT. Encoded protein: CASSLGLAEITDTQYF.

The genes are TRBV10-3 and TRBJ2-7; D gene ambiguous. CDR1 is ENHRY and CDR2 is SYGVKD in the germline V gene. The V end lost 1 base, the J end lost 3 bases, and 7 bases lay between the germline ends. This CDR3 has 13 amino acids. This CDR3 is CAISEYTYYEQYF. As DNA, the CDR3 is TGTGCCATCAGTGAGTACACCTACTACGAGCAGTACTTC.

The J gene is TRBJ1-1, the V gene TRBV5-4; perhaps TRBD1 as D (6 bases). V was cut by 4 bases and J by 1 base, with 8 bases left in between. The CDR3 is 13 amino acids. Looked up from germline, CDR1 is SGHNT and CDR2 is YYREEE (reference sequence). CDR3 sequence reads: CASSQQGNTEAFF. The CDR3 DNA sequence: TGTGCCAGCAGCCAACAGGGGAACACTGAAGCTTTCTTT.

V usage is TRBV5-8 and J usage is TRBJ1-5, with TRBD1 as a possible D gene (5 bases). Germline CDR1 and CDR2: SGHTS and YDEGEE. The V and J ends lost 4 bases and 2 bases respectively, with 25 bases between them. CDR3 length equals 19 residues. CDR3 coding DNA: TGTGCCAGCAGCCTCGAGTTCGGAGCCGGGGGAGGCGGCAATCAGCCCCAGCATTTT. This encodes CASSLEFGAGGGGNQPQHF.

The sample holds one count of this clone. This chain uses TRBV5-8 with TRBJ2-3; D is perhaps TRBD1 or TRBD2 (5 bases each). CDR3 length equals 15 residues. Between the trimmed V and J ends, which lost 4 bases and 4 bases, there was a span of 16 bases. Germline-derived CDR1 and CDR2 are SGHTS and YDEGEE. The CDR3 DNA reads as TGTGCCAGCAGCCTGGGACGTTCTTGGGCAGATACGCAGTATTTT. It encodes CASSLGRSWADTQYF. The full variable domain, rest sourced from reference TRBV5-8 and TRBJ2-3, is EAGVTQSPTHLIKTRGQQATLRCSPISGHTSVYWYQQALGLGLQFLLWYDEGEERNRGNFPPRFSGRQFPNYSSELNVNALELEDSALYLCASSLGRSWADTQYFGPGTRLTVL.

The chain is built from TRBV27 and TRBJ1-1; possible D gene TRBD1, 6 bases. Per the germline V gene, CDR1 is MNHEY and CDR2 is SMNVEV (reference sequence). V lost 7 bases, J lost 3 bases, and 15 bases lay in between. CDR3 length equals 14 residues. The CDR3 coding sequence is TGTGCCAGCATCAAGCCAGGGGCCTACACTGAAGCTTTCTTT. It codes for CASIKPGAYTEAFF.

The V call is TRBV6-5, the J call TRBJ2-3; D remains ambiguous. Germline V CDR1 and CDR2: MNHEY, SVGAGI. The CDR3 extends over 15 amino acids. V shed 4 bases and J shed 0 bases, with 11 bases lying between them. The CDR3 region is CASSWILGSTDTQYF. The CDR3 nucleotides read TGTGCCAGCAGTTGGATTTTAGGGAGCACAGATACGCAGTATTTT.

The chain has TRBV7-2 and TRBJ1-4, with 9 bases matching TRBD1. The CDR3 is 14 residues long. Germline V gene sequence: CDR1 SGHTA, CDR2 FQGNSA. J gave up 10 bases and V 4 bases, and 7 bases lay outside the gene matches. CDR3 in DNA: TGTGCCAGCAGCTCCGGGACAGGGTTCCCAAAACTGTTTTTT. Protein sequence: CASSSGTGFPKLFF.

The J gene is TRBJ2-7, the V gene TRBV7-2; TRBD1 matches 9 bases. V lost 4 bases and J lost 7; bases outside the gene matches: 11. Looked up from germline, CDR1 is SGHTA and CDR2 is FQGNSA. The CDR3 spans 15 residues. CDR3 coding DNA: TGTGCCAGCAGCTCTTTCCGGGACAGGGTCGGGGAGCAGTACTTC. It specifies CASSSFRDRVGEQYF.

V usage is TRBV5-1 and J usage is TRBJ1-6; a possible D gene is TRBD1 (5 bases). The V gene's germline CDR1 is SGHRS and CDR2 YFSETQ. The V end was cut by 1 base, the J end by 6 bases, with 11 bases between. The CDR3 totals 15 residues. CDR3 amino acids: CASSLQGKFNSPLHF. The CDR3 DNA reads TGCGCCAGCAGCTTGCAGGGAAAATTTAATTCACCCCTCCACTTT.

This clone has just a few counts. The V gene is TRBV29-1, the J gene TRBJ1-1; 7 nucleotides align to TRBD1. The ends lost 5 bases at V and 3 bases at J; junction bases unmatched: 9. Germline-derived CDR1 and CDR2 are SQVTM and ANQGSEA. This CDR3 contains 14 residues. In nucleotides, the CDR3 is TGCAGCGTTCGGCCAGGGGGTCGGGACACTGAAGCTTTCTTT. It translates to CSVRPGGRDTEAFF. Full variable domain (rest looked up from reference TRBV29-1 and TRBJ1-1): SAVISQKPSRDICQRGTSLTIQCQVDSQVTMMFWYRQQPGQSLTLIATANQGSEATYESGFVIDKFPISRPNLTFSTLTVSNMSPEDSSIYLCSVRPGGRDTEAFFGQGTRLTVV.

The chain joins TRBV7-2 to TRBJ2-3, with 7 bases matching TRBD2. The CDR3 loop spans 12 amino acids. Per germline, CDR1 SGHTA and CDR2 FQGNSA. With V trimmed by 1 base and J by 15 bases, 7 bases remained unmatched. CDR3 protein: CASSLVFSGYYF. In DNA, the CDR3 is TGTGCCAGCAGCTTAGTGTTTAGCGGGTACTATTTT.

The chain uses TRBV15 and TRBJ1-2; TRBD1 agrees at 8 bases. J was trimmed by 3 bases and V by 0 bases; bases with no gene match: 9. The CDR3 loop spans 17 amino acids. Germline V lookup: CDR1 LNHNV, CDR2 YYDKDF (reference sequence). The CDR3 bases are TGTGCCACCAGCAGAGACCCCAGGGGGCGTGCGGACTATGGCTACACCTTC. The encoded protein is CATSRDPRGRADYGYTF.

The rearrangement joins TRBV30 to TRBJ1-1; 7 positions agree with TRBD1. The CDR3 length is 12 residues. Germline trimming cut 5 bases from V and 4 bases from J; bases unmatched to any gene: 4. CDR1 GTSNPN and CDR2 SVGIG come from the germline V gene (reference sequence). The CDR3 bases are TGTGCCTGGGACAGGGTCGGCACTGAAGCTTTCTTT. Protein: CAWDRVGTEAFF. The full variable domain, rest sourced from reference TRBV30 and TRBJ1-1, is SQTIHQWPATLVQPVGSPLSLECTVEGTSNPNLYWYRQAAGRGLQLLFYSVGIGQISSEVPQNLSASRPQDRQFILSSKKLLLSDSGFYLCAWDRVGTEAFFGQGTRLTVV.

V and J are TRBV10-1 and TRBJ1-1; the match to TRBD1 covers 7 bases. Germline CDR1 reads WNHNN; CDR2 reads SYGVQD (reference sequence). The V gene end was trimmed by 8 bases and the J gene end by 4 bases; junction bases not matched to a gene: 10. This CDR3 is 14 amino acids long. This CDR3 is CASLNPTGSTEAFF. CDR3 bases: TGCGCCAGCCTCAATCCGACAGGGAGCACTGAAGCTTTCTTT.

This clone has only a few counts. V is TRBV29-1 and J is TRBJ2-5; 12 bases line up with TRBD2. The CDR3 length is 15 residues. Germline CDR1 and CDR2: SQVTM and ANQGSEA. The V and J ends lost 7 bases and 4 bases, in that order; junction bases with no gene match: 10. CDR3 nucleotide sequence: TGCAGCGGGAACGGGGCTAGCGGGGGGGGAGAGACCCAGTACTTC. This encodes CSGNGASGGGETQYF.

Comment on this clone: At the DNA level, this CDR3 is encoded by other sequences in the same sample as well. The chain uses TRBV7-3 and TRBJ1-2, with D possibly matching TRBD1 (5 bases). The CDR3 length is 13 residues. V was clipped by 3 bases and J by 1 base, with 6 bases between them. CDR1 and CDR2 from the germline V gene are SGHTA and FQGTGA. CDR3 protein: CASSFDSNYGYTF. CDR3 sequence (DNA): TGTGCCAGCAGCTTCGACAGTAACTATGGCTACACCTTC.

The chain combines TRBV28 with TRBJ2-7; 9 bases line up with TRBD1. V gave up 6 bases and J gave up 5 bases; unmatched junction bases: 8. CDR3 length: 14 amino acids. Per the germline V gene, CDR1 is MDHEN and CDR2 is SYDVKM. The CDR3 here is CASRSPGQGDEQYF. In DNA form, the CDR3 reads TGTGCCAGCAGGTCCCCGGGACAGGGTGACGAGCAGTACTTC.